These T cell receptor beta chains were read from a single sample in a study of T cells in Graves' hyperthyroidism and ophthalmopathy. Via MiXCR, TCRdb re-called the multiplex PCR reads, giving one row per CDR3 protein. The sample records under 300,000 distinct CDR3 sequences, more than 14% being singletons. The sequencing input was blood. These receptors originate from a woman aged 40 to 50 with Graves' hyperthyroidism that later progressed to Graves' ophthalmopathy. Both conserved end residues are part of each CDR3. The D gene is left open where the match is weak. For some rows the clone size is stated as once, few or many, or as a class when expanded; others skip it.

clone_size	j_call	v_call	d_call	cdr3_aa	cdr3_nt
.	TRBJ1-1	TRBV5-1	TRBD1	CASSLVSGGTEAFF	TGCGCCAGCAGCTTGGTGTCAGGGGGAACTGAAGCTTTCTTT
many	TRBJ2-1	TRBV7-6	.	CASSLLLKAYNEQFF	TGTGCCAGCAGCTTACTCCTCAAGGCCTACAATGAGCAGTTCTTC
many	TRBJ2-7	TRBV20-1	TRBD1	CSARGGGIGTGKSEQYF	TGCAGTGCTAGAGGAGGCGGTATCGGGACAGGGAAGTCCGAGCAGTACTTC
many	TRBJ1-1	TRBV5-1	.	CASSSTGLEAFF	TGCGCCAGCAGCTCGACAGGACTTGAAGCTTTCTTT
many	TRBJ2-3	TRBV9	.	CASSVTGDQDTQYF	TGTGCCAGCAGCGTGACGGGAGATCAAGATACGCAGTATTTT
many	TRBJ2-7	TRBV19	TRBD1	CASSISAGQGSYEQYF	TGTGCCAGTAGTATATCCGCCGGACAGGGGTCCTACGAGCAGTACTTC
many	TRBJ2-7	TRBV10-3	.	CAISLASSYEQYF	TGTGCCATCAGTCTAGCCTCTTCCTACGAGCAGTACTTC
many	TRBJ2-1	TRBV5-4	.	CASSAGKSSNPSEQFF	TGTGCCAGCAGCGCAGGGAAAAGTTCCAATCCCAGTGAGCAGTTCTTC
.	TRBJ2-1	TRBV30	.	CAWGEGNEQFF	TGTGCCTGGGGAGAGGGGAATGAGCAGTTCTTC
.	TRBJ2-3	TRBV6-1	.	CASSQLTKEGSTDTQYF	TGTGCCAGCAGTCAACTTACAAAGGAAGGTAGCACAGATACGCAGTATTTT
many	TRBJ2-5	TRBV12-3/TRBV12-4	.	CASSFETRIRIETQYF	TGTGCCAGCAGTTTTGAGACTAGAATACGAATAGAGACCCAGTACTTC
few	TRBJ1-5	TRBV25-1	.	CASSKTGLGQPQHF	TGTGCCAGCAGTAAAACAGGGTTAGGTCAGCCCCAGCATTTT
many	TRBJ2-2	TRBV19	TRBD2	CASSPGGGGVWELFF	TGTGCCAGTAGTCCTGGGGGGGGAGGAGTCTGGGAGCTGTTTTTT
once	TRBJ2-3	TRBV3-1	TRBD2	CASSQDSLAGSTDTQYF	TGTGCCAGCAGCCAAGATAGCCTAGCGGGATCCACAGATACGCAGTATTTT
many	TRBJ2-7	TRBV3-1	.	CASSQVRGIWWEQYF	TGTGCCAGCAGCCAAGTTCGCGGCATTTGGTGGGAGCAGTACTTC
many	TRBJ2-3	TRBV7-9	TRBD2	CASSSLAGYSTDTQYF	TGTGCCAGCAGCTCCCTAGCGGGGTATAGCACAGATACGCAGTATTTT
many	TRBJ2-3	TRBV5-8	.	CASSLGLGDTQYF	TGTGCCAGCAGCTTGGGCCTGGGAGATACGCAGTATTTT
.	TRBJ2-7	TRBV5-1	.	CASSPNREIYEQYF	TGCGCCAGCTCACCTAACAGGGAAATCTACGAGCAGTACTTC
many	TRBJ2-5	TRBV19	.	CASSRGLAETQYF	TGTGCCAGTAGCCGGGGACTCGCAGAGACCCAGTACTTC
many	TRBJ1-5	TRBV28	.	CASSFYIGNNQPQHF	TGTGCCAGCAGTTTTTATATCGGGAACAATCAGCCCCAGCATTTT